This TCR beta chain comes out of a study of blood T cell repertoires in COVID-19. Study at large: COVID-19 samples, acute and convalescent, were from the United States, Italy and Spain. Sample material is recorded as cDNA or gDNA derived from T cells, B-cell-depleted T cells, or PBMCs.

The CDR3 loop spans 13 amino acids. Germline CDR1 is SSHAT and CDR2 is FNYEAQ (reference sequence). This clone occurred a few times. Source study methods: Nucleated cell counts were estimated from reference gene primer amplification. Repertoires were generated with immunoSEQ multiplex PCR, while TCRdb's copy carries only in-frame clones and drops some. V and J calls and clone size are those listed in that table; D and trimming were worked out from the DNA. The sample shows approximately 110,000 clones, about 86% of them seen only once. The chain uses TRBV7-7 and TRBJ2-5; a possible D gene is TRBD2 (6 bases). Input material: peripheral blood. The clonotype comes from a woman between 45 and 60 years old with active or convalescent COVID-19. The CDR3: CASGLSPGQTQYF. The CDR3 bases are TGTGCTAGCGGTTTGTCCCCTGGGCAGACCCAGTACTTC.